A single T cell receptor beta chain is shown here with its context. V was shortened by 3 bases and J by 0 bases, with 12 bases between the two germline ends. The CDR3 spans 15 residues. Germline CDR1 is SQVTM and CDR2 is ANQGSEA. Clones were read by immunoSEQ multiplex PCR, and TCRdb kept only the in-frame ones, dropping some. The sample lists some 140,000 clones, about 80% occurring once. This specimen comes from a study of T cell responses to AZD1222 COVID-19 vaccine. The sequencing here drew on peripheral blood, taken on day 0 of AZD1222 vaccination. The receptor was derived from an adult in good health. V usage is TRBV29-1 and J usage is TRBJ2-1; weak D call: TRBD1 (6 bases). The CDR3 loop reads CSVDLRQVSYNEQFF. For the CDR3, the DNA is TGCAGCGTTGATTTGCGACAGGTCTCCTACAATGAGCAGTTCTTC.